These T cell receptor beta chains were read from a single sample in a study of blood T cell repertoires in COVID-19. Clones were read by immunoSEQ multiplex PCR, and TCRdb kept only the in-frame ones, dropping some. This table holds about 54,000 clones, approximately 81% found once. The sample comprised peripheral blood. These receptor sequences come from a man aged 45 to 65 with acute or convalescent COVID-19. The CDR3 runs from the conserved cysteine through the conserved F or W. D genes are given only for firm matches. A clone size is listed for some rows: how often the clone was seen (once, few, many), or a class if it is expanded.

TGTGCCAGCAGTGTTCCCGGGACAGGGGCTGGTGAGCAGTTCTTC	CASSVPGTGAGEQFF	TRBD1	TRBV6-9	TRBJ2-1	NA
TGTGCCAGCAGCCAAAGGGCAGGGGGCAGCTATGGCTACACCTTC	CASSQRAGGSYGYTF	TRBD1	TRBV3-1/TRBV3-2	TRBJ1-2	few
TGTGCCAGCAGCTCAGATCGCTACGAGCAGTACTTC	CASSSDRYEQYF	NA	TRBV5-4	TRBJ2-7	few
TGTGCCAGCAGCTTAGCGACAGCTAATTCACCCCTCCACTTT	CASSLATANSPLHF	NA	TRBV7-6	TRBJ1-6	NA
TGTGCCAGCAGCGTAGATTCCAGGGGGCTCTACGAGCAGTACTTC	CASSVDSRGLYEQYF	TRBD1	TRBV9	TRBJ2-7	NA
TGTGCCAGCAGTTCACTAGCGGGGGGGTCCACAGATACGCAGTATTTT	CASSSLAGGSTDTQYF	TRBD2	TRBV6-5	TRBJ2-3	NA
TGTGCCAGCAGTCTTTGGGACAGCGCCTCCGAGCAGTACTTC	CASSLWDSASEQYF	TRBD1	TRBV6-5	TRBJ2-7	NA
TGTGCCAGCAGTTTCGGGGAGTATCAGCCCCAGCATTTT	CASSFGEYQPQHF	NA	TRBV12-3/TRBV12-4	TRBJ1-5	NA
TGTGCCAGCAGTTCGCCCGGGAATCAGCCCCAGCATTTT	CASSSPGNQPQHF	NA	TRBV28	TRBJ1-5	NA
TGTGCCAGCAGCTCCCGGGACAGGGGGCCCTACGAGCAGTACTTC	CASSSRDRGPYEQYF	TRBD1	TRBV4-2	TRBJ2-7	once
TGTGCCAGCTCACCACCGACGGGACATTTGCACGAGCAGTACTTC	CASSPPTGHLHEQYF	NA	TRBV18	TRBJ2-7	few
TGCGCCAGCAGCCAGGGGACTAGCGAGTACAATGAGCAGTTCTTC	CASSQGTSEYNEQFF	TRBD2	TRBV4-1	TRBJ2-1	NA
TGTGCCAGCAGTTTAGTGAGTGACACTGAAGCTTTCTTT	CASSLVSDTEAFF	NA	TRBV28	TRBJ1-1	NA
TGTGCCAGCAGCCAAGGTACAACTATTATCTACAATGAGCAGTTCTTC	CASSQGTTIIYNEQFF	NA	TRBV3-1/TRBV3-2	TRBJ2-1	NA
TGTGCCAGCAGCTTCTCCCCCGGGACAGACGAGCAGTACTTC	CASSFSPGTDEQYF	TRBD1	TRBV13	TRBJ2-7	NA
TGTGCCAGCAGCTCTGGACAGGCTAACTACGAGCAGTACTTC	CASSSGQANYEQYF	TRBD1	TRBV5-5	TRBJ2-7	NA
TGTGCCAGCAGTGCGGCGGGAGAACCTTACAATGAGCAGTTCTTC	CASSAAGEPYNEQFF	TRBD2	TRBV2	TRBJ2-1	NA
TGTGCCAGCAGCCTCCGACAAGACGGCTACACCTTC	CASSLRQDGYTF	NA	TRBV13	TRBJ1-2	medium-sized
TGCAGCGTTGATCTCCGAGGGACTAGCGGGAGACGCGAGCAGTACTTC	CSVDLRGTSGRREQYF	TRBD2	TRBV29-1	TRBJ2-7	few
TGCGCCAGCAGCCAAGATCCCGGGGGCTCTGGGGCCAACGTCCTGACTTTC	CASSQDPGGSGANVLTF	NA	TRBV4-1	TRBJ2-6	once